What follows is one TCR beta chain and its context. Its antigen is currently unknown. In germline, CDR1 is MNHNS, CDR2 SASEGT. The CDR3 consists of 15 residues. V dropped 4 bases and J dropped 4 bases, with 16 bases sitting between them. This entry belongs to a study of cytomegalovirus exposure and HLA in healthy donors. The PCR contained 60 Vbeta and 13 Jbeta primers. Generated by immunoSEQ multiplex PCR, the TCRdb table keeps only in-frame clones and is missing some. This table has about 65,000 clones, 60% to 80% appearing once. General study findings and limits: From TCR beta sequences, most subjects' HLA-A and HLA-B alleles were reportedly predicted accurately.

The TCR originated in a girl aged 5-17 years in good health and CMV-seropositive. The gene calls are TRBV6-1 and TRBJ1-2; tentative D call: TRBD1 (5 bases). Material for sequencing was PBMCs. CDR3 in DNA: TGTGCCAGCAGTGGCCTCGGGGGGGTTTTCTATGGCTACACCTTC. Translating gives CASSGLGGVFYGYTF.